This T cell receptor (beta chain) comes out of a study of T-cell reconstitution after alpha-beta-depleted transplantation in children. Using unique molecular identifiers, the investigators prepared the TCRbeta library. TCRdb reprocessed the PCR reads with MiXCR, giving one entry per CDR3 protein. The data show under 300,000 distinct CDR3 sequences, around 10% seen once. This clonotype was recorded at least ten times. The antigen is undetermined. Points from the study as a whole: After transplant, high TCRbeta diversity at day 60 in some patients arose from surviving recipient T cells and thymic progenitors. Newly made T cells mostly supplied T-cell counts and diversity one year after transplant. Where alpha-beta T cells came from about two months after transplant was reportedly several hundred expanded graft clones.

Source: peripheral blood, taken 180 days after TCRalphabeta/CD19-depleted stem cell transplant. The sequence was collected from a male patient aged 2-15 years who had a stem cell transplant for chronic granulomatous disease, so the T cells may come from the graft donor.

CDR3: CSAIHSGKNTGELFF. The CDR3 DNA sequence: TGCAGTGCTATTCATAGCGGGAAGAACACCGGGGAGCTGTTTTTT. This chain uses TRBV20-1 with TRBJ2-2; 8 bases are a match to TRBD2. This CDR3 is built from 15 residues. The V and J ends lost 4 bases and 1 base, in that order; junction bases with no gene match: 5. Germline CDR1 DFQATT, CDR2 SNEGSKA (reference sequence).